These 28 T cell receptor beta chains came from one sample sequenced in a study of metastatic and nonmetastatic thyroid tumors. TCRdb reprocessed the PCR reads using MiXCR. This table has about 5,600 clones, 30% to 35% appearing once. No treatment of any kind had been given to any patient before thyroid surgery. Input material: adjacent normal tissue. These receptors came from a female donor with papillary thyroid cancer or a benign thyroid nodule (not recorded which). Some clones in this sample may be carry-over from other donors' samples.

The genes are TRBV7-2 and TRBJ2-7; D possibly corresponds to TRBD1 (5 bases). This CDR3 is 13 amino acids long. Trimming shortened V by 3 bases and J by 3 bases, and 9 bases separated the two germline ends. Germline CDR1 SGHTA, CDR2 FQGNSA. The CDR3 reads CASSLTEVYEQYF. The CDR3 DNA is TGTGCCAGCAGCTTGACAGAGGTCTACGAGCAGTACTTC. The full variable domain, in which reference TRBV7-2 and TRBJ2-7 provide the parts outside the CDR3, is GAGVSQSPSNKVTEKGKDVELRCDPISGHTALYWYRQSLGQGLEFLIYFQGNSAPDKSGLPSDRFSAERTGGSVSTLTIQRTQQEDSAVYLCASSLTEVYEQYFGPGTRLTVT.

This clone was counted a few times. This sequence joins TRBV19 and TRBJ1-2; D is unresolved. The germline CDR1 and CDR2 sequences are LNHDA and SQIVND (reference sequence). The CDR3 totals 11 residues. The V gene lost 4 bases and the J gene lost 2 bases, with 2 bases spanning the gap. The CDR3, as DNA: TGTGCCAGTAGTAGGAACTATGGCTACACCTTC. Encoded protein: CASSRNYGYTF. The full variable domain, with the rest looked up from reference TRBV19 and TRBJ1-2, is DGGITQSPKYLFRKEGQNVTLSCEQNLNHDAMYWYRQDPGQGLRLIYYSQIVNDFQKGDIAEGYSVSREKKESFPLTVTSAQKNPTAFYLCASSRNYGYTFGSGTRLTVV.

This clone has more than one count but fewer than ten. The junction departs from germline at one end; a sequencing error may be responsible. This rearrangement joins TRBV29-1 to TRBJ1-1; tentatively, D is TRBD1 (6 bases). Germline assignment: CDR1 SQVTM and CDR2 ANQGSEA. The length of the CDR3 is 14 residues. CDR3 in amino acids: CSAPGGGAMTEAFF. CDR3 nucleotide sequence: TGCAGCGCTCCGGGAGGGGGGGCCATGACTGAAGCCTTCTTT.

This clone occurred a few times. This rearrangement joins TRBV6-1 to TRBJ1-3; a weak D match, TRBD1 (6 bases). There are 16 residues in the CDR3. Deletions cut 2 bases from V and 2 bases from J, with 13 bases between. Looked up from germline, CDR1 is MNHNS and CDR2 is SASEGT. CDR3 coding DNA: TGTGCCAGCAGTGAATGGGGGGGGCAGGCTGGAAACACCATATATTTT. Protein product: CASSEWGGQAGNTIYF.

The chain recombines TRBV7-6 with TRBJ2-7; D is perhaps TRBD1 (6 bases). Per the germline V gene, CDR1 is SGHVS and CDR2 is FNYEAQ. V was shortened by 1 base and J by 8 bases, with 18 bases between the two germline ends. The CDR3 length is 15 residues. The CDR3 is CASSLGQGRLAKQYF. CDR3 nucleotide sequence: TGTGCCAGCAGCTTAGGCCAGGGGCGCCTCGCCAAGCAGTACTTC.

The J gene is TRBJ2-2, the V gene TRBV24-1, with 9 bases fitting TRBD1. CDR1 KGHDR and CDR2 SFDVKD come from the germline V gene. Trimming at V came to 4 bases and at J to 4 bases, leaving 6 bases not matched to a gene. The CDR3 is made up of 16 amino acids. The CDR3 nucleotides are TGTGCCACCAGTGAAGCGGGACAGGGTATCACCGGGGAGCTGTTTTTT. Translation: CATSEAGQGITGELFF.

This clone rates as medium-sized. The gene calls are TRBV6-1 and TRBJ2-1; D is uncertain. V shed 3 bases and J shed 8 bases, with 14 bases lying between them. The CDR3 totals 14 residues. Germline lookup yields CDR1 MNHNS and CDR2 SASEGT. The CDR3 bases are TGTGCCAGCAGTGAGGAGCCTCTGGCCTATGAGCAGTTCTTC. Encoded protein: CASSEEPLAYEQFF.

The J gene is TRBJ1-3, the V gene TRBV7-9, with 7 bases identical to TRBD1. CDR3 length equals 13 residues. The germline CDR1 and CDR2 sequences are SEHNR and FQNEAQ (reference sequence). V was clipped by 5 bases and J by 8 bases; unmatched bases: 6. DNA of the CDR3: TGTGCCAGCAGCCGGGACAGTCCAGACACCATATATTTT. Its protein is CASSRDSPDTIYF.

V is TRBV30 and J is TRBJ2-7, with D hard to call. CDR1 and CDR2 (germline): GTSNPN, SVGIG (reference sequence). V lost 4 bases, J lost 3 bases, and 10 bases lay in between. CDR3 size: 12 residues. DNA of the CDR3: TGTGCCTGGAAATCAGACCGCTACGAGCAGTACTTC. Translated: CAWKSDRYEQYF.

This clone was counted a few times. J is TRBJ1-1 and V is TRBV12-3 or TRBV12-4; D gene uncertain. There are 14 residues in the CDR3. Between the trimmed V and J ends, which lost 3 bases and 4 bases, there was a span of 12 bases. In DNA form, the CDR3 reads TGTGCCAGCAGTTTTCAAGGGTCCGGCACTGAAGCTTTCTTT. This gives the protein CASSFQGSGTEAFF.

The chain uses TRBV27 and TRBJ2-1; 11 bases align to TRBD2. The CDR3 is made up of 16 amino acids. The V and J ends lost 5 bases and 10 bases, in that order; junction bases with no gene match: 13. CDR1 is MNHEY, CDR2 SMNVEV, per germline (reference sequence). CDR3 loop: CASSPRGTSGPLEQFF. DNA for the CDR3: TGTGCCAGCAGTCCTCGGGGGACTAGCGGACCCCTGGAGCAGTTCTTC.

This clone was observed at least ten times. The rearrangement uses TRBV12-3 or TRBV12-4 and TRBJ2-3; 7 bases are a match to TRBD1. CDR3 length equals 15 residues. V shed 1 base, J shed 2 bases, and the junction held 3 bases outside the gene matches. CDR3 amino acids: CASSLEGQNTDTQYF. The CDR3 DNA follows: TGTGCCAGCAGTTTAGAGGGACAGAACACAGATACGCAGTATTTT.

J is TRBJ1-1 and V is TRBV11-2; D remains ambiguous. The CDR3 is made up of 15 amino acids. In germline, CDR1 is SGHAT, CDR2 FQNNGV. Trimming removed 1 base from V and 0 bases from J, with 9 bases in between. The CDR3 here is CASSLGGWLNTEAFF. CDR3 DNA: TGTGCCAGCAGCTTAGGTGGGTGGTTGAACACTGAAGCTTTCTTT.

On this clone itself: The junction departs from germline at one end; a sequencing error may be responsible. The chain recombines TRBV11-2 with TRBJ2-3; no reliable D call. Germline CDR1 SGHAT, CDR2 FQNNGV. CDR3 length equals 12 residues. The CDR3 nucleotides are TGTGCCAGCAGCTTCTGGACGGCCGGAGAGAGTTTT. This encodes CASSFWTAGESF.

This clone was seen more than once but under ten times. The rearrangement links TRBV5-1 to TRBJ2-1, with a possible D match to TRBD1 (5 bases). The germline V gene has CDR1 SGHRS and CDR2 YFSETQ. The germline V and J ends were trimmed by 4 bases and 3 bases, with 8 bases remaining between them. This CDR3 comprises 13 residues. The CDR3 sequence is CASSLGHYNEQFF. In nucleotides, the CDR3 is TGCGCCAGCAGCCTAGGACACTACAATGAGCAGTTCTTC.

This clone is labeled as medium-sized. V is TRBV27 and J is TRBJ2-1; 10 nucleotides line up with TRBD1. After removal of 9 bases from V and 7 bases from J, the junction contained 9 bases not matched to a gene. Germline V gives CDR1 MNHEY, CDR2 SMNVEV (reference sequence). This CDR3 contains 14 residues. For the CDR3, the DNA is TGTGCCAGTACACATAGGACAGGGGGGAATGAGCAGTTCTTC. This translates into CASTHRTGGNEQFF.

By its share, this clone is large. This rearrangement joins TRBV6-2 or TRBV6-3 to TRBJ1-1; D unresolved. The CDR3 length is 12 residues. Per germline, CDR1 MNHEY and CDR2 SVGEGT. The germline V and J ends were trimmed by 7 bases and 6 bases, with 12 bases remaining between them. CDR3 loop: CASTGFPSEAFF. CDR3 nucleotides: TGTGCCAGCACGGGGTTTCCGTCTGAAGCTTTCTTT.

Points on this clone: Its ends do not fully match the called genes, so a read error is possible. This CDR3 is CASSHVRGQPHHF. The CDR3 DNA reads as TGTGCCAGCAGCCATGTAAGGGGTCAGCCCCATCATTTT. This chain connects TRBV4-1 to TRBJ1-5; TRBD1 is a possible D gene (5 bases). Germline lookup yields CDR1 MGHRA and CDR2 YSYEKL. CDR3 size: 13 residues.

By share, this clone counts as medium-sized. The rearrangement joins TRBV28 to TRBJ2-7; perhaps TRBD1 as D (5 bases). The ends were cut back, 7 bases at V and 3 bases at J, with 13 bases in the middle. The CDR3 has 13 amino acids. From germline, CDR1 is MDHEN and CDR2 SYDVKM. DNA for the CDR3: TGTGCCAGCACAATCGGACACCTCTACGAGCAGTACTTC. As protein: CASTIGHLYEQYF. Drawing the rest from reference TRBV28 and TRBJ2-7, the complete variable domain is DVKVTQSSRYLVKRTGEKVFLECVQDMDHENMFWYRQDPGLGLRLIYFSYDVKMKEKGDIPEGYSVSREKKERFSLILESASTNQTSMYLCASTIGHLYEQYFGPGTRLTVT.

The rearrangement joins TRBV12-3 or TRBV12-4 to TRBJ2-7, with D perhaps matching TRBD2 (6 bases). The CDR3 contains 13 residues. V was cut by 3 bases and J by 5 bases, with 11 bases left in between. The DNA of the CDR3 is TGTGCCAGCAGTTTCAGGCGGGGAGACGAGCAGTACTTC. Protein product: CASSFRRGDEQYF.

The chain joins TRBV19 to TRBJ1-2, with D tentatively TRBD1 (5 bases). V was cut by 3 bases and J by 6 bases, with 11 bases left in between. The CDR3 runs 13 residues. Germline values: CDR1 LNHDA, CDR2 SQIVND (reference sequence). DNA for the CDR3: TGTGCCAGTAGTATTGGGGCTCACCATGGCTACACCTTC. Translated: CASSIGAHHGYTF. The variable domain in full, with the rest retrieved from reference TRBV19 and TRBJ1-2, is DGGITQSPKYLFRKEGQNVTLSCEQNLNHDAMYWYRQDPGQGLRLIYYSQIVNDFQKGDIAEGYSVSREKKESFPLTVTSAQKNPTAFYLCASSIGAHHGYTFGSGTRLTVV.

Within the sample, this clone is large. The V and J genes are TRBV6-5 and TRBJ2-6; maybe TRBD2 (6 bases). Trimming removed 6 bases at V and 3 bases at J, with 21 bases between. This CDR3 contains 18 residues. Germline V lookup: CDR1 MNHEY, CDR2 SVGAGI. The CDR3 sequence is CASSPMWGEFIGANVLTF. CDR3 nucleotide sequence: TGTGCCAGCAGCCCCATGTGGGGGGAGTTTATTGGGGCCAACGTCCTGACTTTC.

In this sample, this clone turned up a few times. The chain links TRBV12-3 or TRBV12-4 to TRBJ2-2; 7 bases match TRBD1. J gave up 4 bases and V 3 bases, and 8 bases lay outside the gene matches. The CDR3 runs 16 residues. The CDR3 DNA is TGTGCCAGCAGTTTGGTACTGCCAGGGGGCACCGGGGAGCTGTTTTTT. Its translation is CASSLVLPGGTGELFF.

The chain joins TRBV20-1 to TRBJ2-7; possibly TRBD2 for D (6 bases). V lost 0 bases and J 0 bases, leaving 18 bases between the germline ends. The CDR3 runs to 17 residues. From germline, CDR1 is DFQATT and CDR2 SNEGSKA (reference sequence). This chain's CDR3 is CSARDEGGTPSSYEQYF. The CDR3, as DNA: TGCAGTGCTAGAGATGAGGGCGGGACTCCTAGCTCCTACGAGCAGTACTTC.

Sample share makes this clone medium-sized. The chain uses TRBV11-2 and TRBJ1-5; D possibly corresponds to TRBD1 (5 bases). Germline lookup yields CDR1 SGHAT and CDR2 FQNNGV. The V gene lost 4 bases and the J gene lost 5 bases, with 9 bases spanning the gap. The CDR3 contains 13 residues. CDR3 sequence reads: CASSWGLYQPQHF. For the CDR3, the DNA is TGTGCCAGCAGCTGGGGACTTTATCAGCCCCAGCATTTT.

The rearrangement joins TRBV27 to TRBJ2-7, with 7 positions matching TRBD1. This CDR3 has 16 residues. The germline V gene encodes CDR1 MNHEY and CDR2 SMNVEV (reference sequence). V dropped 5 bases and J dropped 3; count of bases not matched to a gene: 13. The CDR3 coding sequence is TGTGCCAGCAGTCATGCTGACAGGACAGGCAACTACGAGCAGTACTTC. It specifies CASSHADRTGNYEQYF.

This clone was counted ten times or more. The chain joins TRBV5-6 to TRBJ1-2; D ambiguous. Trimming cost V 0 bases and J 9 bases, with 6 bases left between them. The germline V gene has CDR1 SGHDT and CDR2 YYEEEE. This CDR3 comprises 11 residues. The CDR3, as DNA: TGTGCCAGCAGCTTGGTGTCTCGCTACACCTTC. Translation gives CASSLVSRYTF.

V usage is TRBV11-2 and J usage is TRBJ2-7; no reliable D call. CDR1 and CDR2 from the germline V gene are SGHAT and FQNNGV. The V and J ends lost 5 bases and 7 bases respectively, with 15 bases between them. The CDR3 contains 13 residues. CDR3 DNA sequence: TGTGCCAGCAGCCGTGTTCGCACTCGAGAGCAGTACTTC. This codes for CASSRVRTREQYF. Full variable domain (outside the CDR3, taken from reference TRBV11-2 and TRBJ2-7): EAGVAQSPRYKIIEKRQSVAFWCNPISGHATLYWYQQILGQGPKLLIQFQNNGVVDDSQLPKDRFSAERLKGVDSTLKIQPAKLEDSAVYLCASSRVRTREQYFGPGTRLTVT.